This is a list of T cell receptor beta chains from one sample in a study of shared clonotypes between healthy human individuals. Method: immunoSEQ multiplex PCR; TCRdb's copy keeps in-frame clones and lacks some. The data hold about 820,000 clones, with approximately 92% observed a single time. Specimen: naive CD8+ T cells sorted from blood. These receptors originate from a man aged 25 to 40 in good health. The CDR3 runs from the conserved cysteine through the conserved F or W. Each record gives: D gene, CDR3 length, clone size, V gene, J gene, CDR3 DNA, CDR3 protein. D genes are given only for firm matches. Not every row has a clone size; where given, it reads once, few, many or a size class.

.	13	.	TRBV18	TRBJ2-7	TGTGCCAGCTCCCCTTCATGGTCCTACGAGCAGTACTTC	CASSPSWSYEQYF
TRBD1	16	.	TRBV4-3	TRBJ1-2	TGCGCCAGCAGCCAAGACTACCGGGACAGGCTCGTCGGCTACACCTTC	CASSQDYRDRLVGYTF
.	15	.	TRBV9	TRBJ2-5	TGTGCCAGCAGCGTTCAGGGTCCGTACCAAGAGACCCAGTACTTC	CASSVQGPYQETQYF
.	16	.	TRBV18	TRBJ1-5	TGTGCCAGCTCACCCGGACAGACCCTTAGCAATCAGCCCCAGCATTTT	CASSPGQTLSNQPQHF
.	14	.	TRBV18	TRBJ1-4	TGTGCCAGCTCACCTCGGAGGGAGACTGAAAAACTGTTTTTT	CASSPRRETEKLFF
TRBD1	14	once	TRBV28	TRBJ2-5	TGTGCCAGCAGTGCTCTCGACAGGGGAGAGACCCAGTACTTC	CASSALDRGETQYF
.	15	.	TRBV4-3	TRBJ1-1	TGCGCCAGCAGCCAAGAGGCAGGTTTGAACACTGAAGCTTTCTTT	CASSQEAGLNTEAFF
TRBD2	17	.	TRBV7-6	TRBJ2-1	TGTGCCAGCAGCCTAAAGACTAGCGGGGTCCCCAGGGATGAGCAGTTCTTC	CASSLKTSGVPRDEQFF
TRBD2	13	.	TRBV18	TRBJ2-7	TGTGCCAGCTCACTCGGGACTACCTACGAGCAGTACTTC	CASSLGTTYEQYF
.	16	.	TRBV5-5	TRBJ2-6	TGTGCCAGCAGAGTAAACAGCCACTCTGGGGCCAACGTCCTGACTTTC	CASRVNSHSGANVLTF
TRBD1	15	.	TRBV5-6	TRBJ2-1	TGTGCCAGCAACCACAGGACAGGATTAGCCAGTGAGCAGTTCTTC	CASNHRTGLASEQFF
.	16	.	TRBV4-3	TRBJ2-1	TGCGCCAGCAGCGCCCAGTCAGGACTACACTACAATGAGCAGTTCTTC	CASSAQSGLHYNEQFF
TRBD1	14	.	TRBV6-1	TRBJ2-7	TGTGCCAGCAGCCCAAGGGACAGCTACTACGAGCAGTACTTC	CASSPRDSYYEQYF
TRBD2	13	.	TRBV29-1	TRBJ2-1	TGCAGCGTGGCGGGGGGAGGGGTCAATGAGCAGTTCTTC	CSVAGGGVNEQFF
.	13	.	TRBV18	TRBJ1-4	TGTGCCAGCTCGCCCAGCCCTGGTGAAAAACTGTTTTTT	CASSPSPGEKLFF
.	13	.	TRBV27	TRBJ1-2	TGTGCCACCGCACACGGGCCGGTGGGAGGCTACACCTTC	CATAHGPVGGYTF
TRBD2	20	.	TRBV15	TRBJ2-1	TGTGCCACCAGCAGAGATCGCGGGCTAGCGGGAGAGGAAATCTACAATGAGCAGTTCTTC	CATSRDRGLAGEEIYNEQFF
.	10	.	TRBV29-1	TRBJ1-1	TGCAGCGCCAGGGTAACTGAAGCTTTCTTT	CSARVTEAFF